This TCR beta chain comes out of a study of T cell repertoires in cytomegalovirus infection. Across the whole study: Recently identified HLA-C-restricted and well-studied HLA-B-restricted CMV epitopes were used. Shared public TCR beta signatures pointed to both CMV infection and a matching HLA type. Study results and limitations: Summed frequency of public TCR beta families distinguished CMV carriers with the relevant HLA. In two of eight donors, the top clonotype was HLA-C-restricted CMV-specific.

To note about this clonotype: What it recognizes is unknown.

The length of the CDR3 is 17 residues. Germline assignment: CDR1 LNHNV and CDR2 YYDKDF (reference sequence). Losses at the gene ends were 3 bases for V and 2 bases for J; bases not matched to a gene: 6. MiXCR, applied by TCRdb to the reads, yields one record per CDR3 protein. The sample has about 78,000 distinct CDR3 sequences, about 37% seen once. The TCR originated in a human donor in good health (CMV status not recorded). Some clones in this sample may be carry-over from other donors' samples. Sequencing used CD8+ T cells from cultured PBMCs, obtained from culture after CMV antigen stimulation. The genes are TRBV15 and TRBJ2-3, with 12 bases matching TRBD1. The CDR3 region is CATSRDRDRGLTDTQYF. For the CDR3, the DNA is TGTGCCACCAGCAGGGACCGGGACAGGGGGCTCACAGATACGCAGTATTTT.